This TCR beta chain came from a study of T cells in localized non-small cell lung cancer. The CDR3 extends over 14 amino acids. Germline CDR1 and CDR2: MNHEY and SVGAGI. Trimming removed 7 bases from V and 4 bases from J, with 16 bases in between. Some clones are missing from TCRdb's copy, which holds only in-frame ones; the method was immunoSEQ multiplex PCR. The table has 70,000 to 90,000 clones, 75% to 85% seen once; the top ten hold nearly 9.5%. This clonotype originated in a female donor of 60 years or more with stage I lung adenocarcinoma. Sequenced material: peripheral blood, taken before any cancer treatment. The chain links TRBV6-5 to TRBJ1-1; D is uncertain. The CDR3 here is CASTIYLGRTEAFF. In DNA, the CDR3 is TGTGCCAGCACAATTTATTTGGGCCGCACTGAAGCTTTCTTT.